The 9 T cell receptor beta chains listed next were all sequenced from one sample in a study of shared clonotypes between healthy human individuals. TCRdb's table, derived via immunoSEQ multiplex PCR, lists solely in-frame clones and lacks some. Of 450,000 to 500,000 clones detected, roughly 80% appear once; the ten largest clones hold 12%. The sample consisted of PBMCs. All receptors derive from a woman between 35 and 50 years old in good health. Some clones in this sample may be carry-over from other donors' samples.

The chain uses TRBV16 and TRBJ2-1; tentative D call: TRBD2 (6 bases). The germline V gene encodes CDR1 KGHSY and CDR2 FQNENV. V shed 4 bases and J shed 4 bases, with 11 bases lying between them. The CDR3 is made up of 14 amino acids. CDR3 sequence: CASSLGTAYNEQFF. In nucleotides, the CDR3 is TGTGCCAGCAGCCTCGGGACTGCATACAATGAGCAGTTCTTC.

This clone was picked up one time. Other DNA variants within this sample encode the same CDR3. The gene calls are TRBV29-1 and TRBJ1-4; 7 nucleotides align to TRBD1. V trimming: 4 bases; J trimming: 7 bases; junction bases outside the gene matches: 6. This CDR3 contains 13 residues. Germline V gene lookup returns CDR1 SQVTM and CDR2 ANQGSEA. Here the CDR3 DNA reads TGCAGCGTTGCTCAGGGGGATGGTGAAAAACTGTTTTTT. Translated, it gives CSVAQGDGEKLFF.

This chain links TRBV15 with TRBJ2-3; no definite D call. The V gene lost 6 bases and the J gene lost 1 base, with 11 bases spanning the gap. Looked up from germline, CDR1 is LNHNV and CDR2 is YYDKDF (reference sequence). The CDR3 has 14 residues. Here the CDR3 reads CATRPPGGTDTQYF. The CDR3 DNA reads TGTGCCACCAGACCCCCGGGCGGCACAGATACGCAGTATTTT.

The chain is built from TRBV5-4 and TRBJ2-7, with 11 bases that match TRBD2. V lost 2 bases and J lost 6; bases outside the gene matches: 4. Germline V CDR1 and CDR2: SGHNT, YYREEE (reference sequence). The CDR3 extends over 14 amino acids. CDR3 protein: CASSLTSGSREQYF. As DNA, the CDR3 is TGTGCCAGCAGCTTAACTAGCGGGAGTCGCGAGCAGTACTTC.

The chain joins TRBV27 to TRBJ1-1, with TRBD1 as a possible D gene (5 bases). The CDR3 loop spans 13 amino acids. Germline V gives CDR1 MNHEY, CDR2 SMNVEV (reference sequence). The ends were cut back, 5 bases at V and 5 bases at J, with 12 bases in the middle. The CDR3 nucleotides read TGTGCCAGCAGTCTCCAGGGAAGGACTGAAGCTTTCTTT. Its translation: CASSLQGRTEAFF.

This clone was seen only a few times. This sequence is one base from a far larger clone and is likely a read error. The sample contains more than one DNA sequence encoding this CDR3. The chain carries TRBV6-6 and TRBJ1-2, with D hard to call. The CDR3 covers 13 residues. CDR1 is MNHNY and CDR2 is SVGAGI in the germline V gene (reference sequence). Deletions cut 5 bases from V and 2 bases from J, with 9 bases between. The chain's CDR3 is CASSPSPNYGYTF. CDR3 bases: TGTGCCAGCAGTCCTTCCCCCAACTATGGCTACACCTTC.

With regard to this clone: Within the sample, other DNA sequences also encode this same CDR3. This sequence joins TRBV30 and TRBJ2-7, with D perhaps TRBD1 or TRBD2 (6 bases each). V shed 0 bases and J shed 1 base, with 10 bases lying between them. The CDR3 is 14 amino acids. Per the germline V gene, CDR1 is GTSNPN and CDR2 is SVGIG (reference sequence). CDR3 coding DNA: TGTGCCTGGAGTGTTGGAGGGGGATCCTACGAGCAGTACTTC. As protein: CAWSVGGGSYEQYF.

The rearrangement joins TRBV18 to TRBJ2-7; D is unclear. This CDR3 has 14 amino acids. V lost 2 bases to trimming and J lost 3 bases, with 11 bases between them. Germline CDR1 is KGHSH and CDR2 is LQKENI. The CDR3 bases are TGTGCCAGCTCACCATTAGACGTTAGCTACGAGCAGTACTTC. Translated: CASSPLDVSYEQYF.

CDR3 sequence (DNA): TGCGCCAGCAGCAAGGGCGATCGGGTTGGGGAGACCCAGTACTTC. Its translation is CASSKGDRVGETQYF. V gene TRBV5-1 combines with J gene TRBJ2-5, with D uncertain. Looked up from germline, CDR1 is SGHRS and CDR2 is YFSETQ. The V gene lost 4 bases and the J gene lost 5 bases, with 18 bases spanning the gap. This CDR3 has 15 residues.